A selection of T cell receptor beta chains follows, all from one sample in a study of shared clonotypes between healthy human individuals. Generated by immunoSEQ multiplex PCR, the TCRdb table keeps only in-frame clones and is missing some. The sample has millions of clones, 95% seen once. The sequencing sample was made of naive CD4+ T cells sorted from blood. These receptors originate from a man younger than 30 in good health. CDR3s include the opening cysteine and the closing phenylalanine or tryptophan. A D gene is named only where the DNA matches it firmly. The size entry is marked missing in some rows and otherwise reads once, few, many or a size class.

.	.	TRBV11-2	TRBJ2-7	TGTGCCAGCACCCGAGTGGGAGCCCACGAGCAGTACTTC	CASTRVGAHEQYF
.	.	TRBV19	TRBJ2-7	TGTGCCAGTAGCCCCGGGGCACTATTCTCCTACGAGCAGTACTTC	CASSPGALFSYEQYF
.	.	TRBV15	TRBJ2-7	TGTGCCACCAGCAGAGGAGGGACTGGAGGGGCCCTATACGAGCAGTACTTC	CATSRGGTGGALYEQYF
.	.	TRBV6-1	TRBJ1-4	TGTGCCAGCAGTGGCAGGGATTTGACTAATGAAAAACTGTTTTTT	CASSGRDLTNEKLFF
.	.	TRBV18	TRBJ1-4	TGTGCCAGCGCAGGGTCTAGCGGTGAAAAACTGTTTTTT	CASAGSSGEKLFF
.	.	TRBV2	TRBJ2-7	TGTGCCAGCAGTTTCTTACCCCGGGACACCTCCTACGAGCAGTACTTC	CASSFLPRDTSYEQYF
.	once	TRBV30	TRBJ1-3	TGTGCCTGGAGTGTTAAGACAGTCCTATCTGGAAACACCATATATTTT	CAWSVKTVLSGNTIYF
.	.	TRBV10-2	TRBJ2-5	TGCGCCAGCAGTGTGGAGGGTTGGGAGACCCAGTACTTC	CASSVEGWETQYF
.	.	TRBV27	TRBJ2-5	TGTGCCAGCAGTAGCTACAGGGAGGGGCTCAAGACCCAGTACTTC	CASSSYREGLKTQYF
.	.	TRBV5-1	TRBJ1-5	TGCGCCAGCAGCTTGGCGGGTTTGAGCAATCAGCCCCAGCATTTT	CASSLAGLSNQPQHF
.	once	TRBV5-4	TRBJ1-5	TGTGCCAGCAGCAAGGAGGGAGCGGGTCAGCCCCAGCATTTT	CASSKEGAGQPQHF
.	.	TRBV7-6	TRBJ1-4	TGTGCCAGCAGCTTAGTTAGGGGCGCGGTTTCTGAAAAACTGTTTTTT	CASSLVRGAVSEKLFF
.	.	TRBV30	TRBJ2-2	TGTGCCTGTAGACTACAGCGGATTAACACCGGGGAGCTGTTTTTT	CACRLQRINTGELFF
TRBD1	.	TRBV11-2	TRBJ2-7	TGTGCCAGCAGCTTAGATTGGGGACAGGGTATCAACGAGCAGTACTTC	CASSLDWGQGINEQYF
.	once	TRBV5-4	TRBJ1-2	TGTGCCAGCAGCTTGGTGGGTACCGGTTCTTATGGCTACACCTTC	CASSLVGTGSYGYTF
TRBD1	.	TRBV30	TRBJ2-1	TGTGCCTGGAGTTTGGACAGGGGCAACAATGAGCAGTTCTTC	CAWSLDRGNNEQFF
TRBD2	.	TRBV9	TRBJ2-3	TGTGCCAGCAGCTCCCGAGCGGGGTCGGATACGCAGTATTTT	CASSSRAGSDTQYF
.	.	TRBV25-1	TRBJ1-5	TGTGCCAGCAGTGAGTCGGGGGGTACTCAGCCCCAGCATTTT	CASSESGGTQPQHF
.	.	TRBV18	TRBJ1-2	TGTGCCAGCTCACCTATGGACAGCCCGGGTGGCTACACCTTC	CASSPMDSPGGYTF
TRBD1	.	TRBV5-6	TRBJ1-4	TGTGCCAGCAGCCGACAGGGGGTGAAACTGTTTTTT	CASSRQGVKLFF
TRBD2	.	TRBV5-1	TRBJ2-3	TGCGCCAGCAGCTGGAGAGGACTAGCGGGAAAGGTCAGCGATACGCAGTATTTT	CASSWRGLAGKVSDTQYF
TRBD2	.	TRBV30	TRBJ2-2	TGTGCCTGGAGTCCACTAGCGGGAGCCACCGGGGAGCTGTTTTTT	CAWSPLAGATGELFF
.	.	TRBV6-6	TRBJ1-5	TGTGCCAGCACGTTTTCAGGGACTCAGCCCCAGCATTTT	CASTFSGTQPQHF
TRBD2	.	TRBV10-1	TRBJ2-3	TGCGCCAGCAGTGAAGGTAGCGGGAGGGTCACAGATACGCAGTATTTT	CASSEGSGRVTDTQYF
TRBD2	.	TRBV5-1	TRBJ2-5	TGCGCCAGCAGCTTGTCTAGCGGGGGGGTTATGACCCAGTACTTC	CASSLSSGGVMTQYF
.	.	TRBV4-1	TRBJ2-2	TGCGCCAGCAGCCAACAGGGTGTATTGGGCACCGGGGAGCTGTTTTTT	CASSQQGVLGTGELFF
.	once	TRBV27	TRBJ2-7	TGTGCCAGCAGTTTATTCGGGGCTGGCTCCTACGAGCAGTACTTC	CASSLFGAGSYEQYF
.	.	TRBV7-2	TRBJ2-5	TGTGCCAGCAGCCCTCGTCTGGAAGGTACCCAGTACTTC	CASSPRLEGTQYF
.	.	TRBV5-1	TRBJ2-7	TGCGCCAGCAGCTTAACGGGGACCACCTACGAGCAGTACTTC	CASSLTGTTYEQYF
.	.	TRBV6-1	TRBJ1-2	TGTGCCAGCAGTCAAGAGACAATTTATGGCTACACCTTC	CASSQETIYGYTF
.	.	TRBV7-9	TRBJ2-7	TGTGCCAGCAGCCAAGAGGGAATCGGGCAGTACTTC	CASSQEGIGQYF
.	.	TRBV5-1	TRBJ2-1	TGCGCCAGCAGCCCACTTAGTGGAGCCAATGAGCAGTTCTTC	CASSPLSGANEQFF
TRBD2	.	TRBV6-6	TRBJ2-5	TGTGCCAGCAGCTCCCCCGCGGGGGGGAAAGAGACCCAGTACTTC	CASSSPAGGKETQYF
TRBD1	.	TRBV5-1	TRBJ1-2	TGCGCCAGCAGCATTTCCGGGACAGGGGGCCTCGGCTACACCTTC	CASSISGTGGLGYTF
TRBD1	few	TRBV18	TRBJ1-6	TGTGCCAGCTCTCCTCGGGGGGACAGTAATTCACCCCTCCACTTT	CASSPRGDSNSPLHF
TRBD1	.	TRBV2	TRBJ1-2	TGTGCCAGCAGTGACCCGGACAGGGCTCATGGCTACACCTTC	CASSDPDRAHGYTF
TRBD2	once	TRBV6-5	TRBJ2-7	TGTGCCAGCAGCTCGCCCTCCGGGACTAGCTACGAGCAGTACTTC	CASSSPSGTSYEQYF
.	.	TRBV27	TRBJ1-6	TGTGCCAGCAGAGGAGACAGGCTGAATTCACCCCTCCACTTT	CASRGDRLNSPLHF
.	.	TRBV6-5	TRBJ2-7	TGTGCCAGCAGCCCGCAGGGATACGAGCAGTACTTC	CASSPQGYEQYF
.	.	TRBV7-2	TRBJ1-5	TGTGCCAGCAGTCCAAATTCGGGGATCCGGGAACAGCCCCAGCATTTT	CASSPNSGIREQPQHF
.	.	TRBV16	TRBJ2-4	TGTGCCAGCAGCCAATCTGTACTTATAGCCAAAAACATTCAGTACTTC	CASSQSVLIAKNIQYF
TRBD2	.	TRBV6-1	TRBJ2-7	TGTGCCAGCAGTGAAATGGGCAGGGAGGGAGTTGACGAGCAGTACTTC	CASSEMGREGVDEQYF
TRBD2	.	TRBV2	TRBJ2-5	TGTGCCAGCAGCCTAAATAGCGGGAACCAAGAGACCCAGTACTTC	CASSLNSGNQETQYF
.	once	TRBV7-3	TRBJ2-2	TGTGCCAGCAGCATACAGAACACCGGGGAGCTGTTTTTT	CASSIQNTGELFF
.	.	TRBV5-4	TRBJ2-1	TGTGCCAGCAGCTTGGGGGGGGTTTTCTACAATGAGCAGTTCTTC	CASSLGGVFYNEQFF
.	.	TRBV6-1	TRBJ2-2	TGTGCCAGCAGGCAGGGTGATTTCACCGGGGAGCTGTTTTTT	CASRQGDFTGELFF
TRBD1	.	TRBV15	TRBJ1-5	TGTGCCACCGCGGGACAGCCCAATCAGCCCCAGCATTTT	CATAGQPNQPQHF
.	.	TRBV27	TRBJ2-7	TGTGCCAGCAGTTTATCCCGGACGGGAGCTTACGAGCAGTACTTC	CASSLSRTGAYEQYF
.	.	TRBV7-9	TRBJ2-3	TGTGCCAGCAGCTTTGGACAGACTAGCACAGATACGCAGTATTTT	CASSFGQTSTDTQYF
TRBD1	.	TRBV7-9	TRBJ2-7	TGTGCCAGCAGCTTCGACAGGGGGGAACTGTACGAGCAGTACTTC	CASSFDRGELYEQYF
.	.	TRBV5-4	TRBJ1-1	TGTGCCAGCAGCTTGTTGATGAACACTGAAGCTTTCTTT	CASSLLMNTEAFF